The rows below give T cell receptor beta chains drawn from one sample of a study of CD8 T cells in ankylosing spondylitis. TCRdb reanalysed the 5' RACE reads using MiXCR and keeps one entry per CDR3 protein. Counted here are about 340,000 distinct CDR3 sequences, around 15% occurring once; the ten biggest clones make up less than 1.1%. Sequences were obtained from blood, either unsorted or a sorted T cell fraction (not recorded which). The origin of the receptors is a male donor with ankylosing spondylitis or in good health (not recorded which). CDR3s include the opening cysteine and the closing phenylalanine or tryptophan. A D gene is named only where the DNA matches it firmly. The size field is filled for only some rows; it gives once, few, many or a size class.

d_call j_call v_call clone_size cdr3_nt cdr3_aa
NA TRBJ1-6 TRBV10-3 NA TGTGCCATCCGATCTGGGGGGGAAAGCTATAATTCACCCCTCCACTTT CAIRSGGESYNSPLHF
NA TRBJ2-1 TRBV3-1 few TGTGCCAGCAGCCAAGACCGAGGGCGTTGGAATGAGCAGTTCTTC CASSQDRGRWNEQFF
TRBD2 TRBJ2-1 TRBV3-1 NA TGTGCCAGCAGTCAAGTGGTGACTAGCGGGAAGAATGAGCAGTTCTTC CASSQVVTSGKNEQFF
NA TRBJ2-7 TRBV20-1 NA TGCAGTGTTAGGGACCTCTCCTACGAGCAGTACTTC CSVRDLSYEQYF
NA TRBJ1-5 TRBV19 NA TGTGCCAGTAGTATAGCGATGCAGCCCCAGCATTTT CASSIAMQPQHF
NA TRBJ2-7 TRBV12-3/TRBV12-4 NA TGTGCCAGCAGTATCGAACGGAGGAGCGAGCAGTACTTC CASSIERRSEQYF
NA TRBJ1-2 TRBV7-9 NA TGTGCCAGCAGCTTAGCGACAGGTTACTATGGCTACACCTTC CASSLATGYYGYTF
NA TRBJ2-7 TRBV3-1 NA TGTGCCAGCAGCCCCCCTAAAGGCGAGCAGTACTTC CASSPPKGEQYF
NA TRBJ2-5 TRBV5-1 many TGCGCCAGCAGCTCGGGGGATAGGCAGGACCAAGAGACCCAGTACTTC CASSSGDRQDQETQYF
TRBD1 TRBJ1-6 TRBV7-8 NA TGTGCCAGCAGCTTAGGGCAGGGGGGGTCACCCCTCCACTTT CASSLGQGGSPLHF
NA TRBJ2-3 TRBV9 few TGTGCCAGCAGCCTCCTAAGGGCAGATACGCAGTATTTT CASSLLRADTQYF
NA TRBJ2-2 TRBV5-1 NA TGCGCCAGCAGCTTGGAGCGATCGAACACCGGGGAGCTGTTTTTT CASSLERSNTGELFF
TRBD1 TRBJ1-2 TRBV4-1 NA TGCGCCAGCAGCCTGCGTCGGGACAGGGCTAACTATGGCTACACCTTC CASSLRRDRANYGYTF